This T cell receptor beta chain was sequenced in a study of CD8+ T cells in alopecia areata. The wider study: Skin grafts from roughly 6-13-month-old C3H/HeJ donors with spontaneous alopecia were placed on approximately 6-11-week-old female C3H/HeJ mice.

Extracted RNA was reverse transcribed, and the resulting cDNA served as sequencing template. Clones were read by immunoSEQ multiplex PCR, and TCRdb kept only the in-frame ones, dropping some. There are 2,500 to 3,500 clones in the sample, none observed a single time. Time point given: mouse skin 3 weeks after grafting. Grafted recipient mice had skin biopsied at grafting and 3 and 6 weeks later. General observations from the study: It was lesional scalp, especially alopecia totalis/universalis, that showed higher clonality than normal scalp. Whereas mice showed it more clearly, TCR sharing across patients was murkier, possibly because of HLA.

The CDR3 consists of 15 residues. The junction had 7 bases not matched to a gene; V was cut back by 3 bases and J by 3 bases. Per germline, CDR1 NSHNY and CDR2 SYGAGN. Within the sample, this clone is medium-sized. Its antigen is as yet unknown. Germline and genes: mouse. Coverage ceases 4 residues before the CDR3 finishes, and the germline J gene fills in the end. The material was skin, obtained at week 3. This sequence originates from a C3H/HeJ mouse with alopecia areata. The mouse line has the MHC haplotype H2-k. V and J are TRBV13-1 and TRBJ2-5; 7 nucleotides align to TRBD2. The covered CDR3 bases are TGTGCCAGCAGTGGCTGGGGGATTAAGCAAGAC. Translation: CASSGWGIKQD. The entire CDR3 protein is CASSGWGIKQDTQYF.